This T cell receptor beta chain was recovered during a study of blood T cells in healthy people across ages. It was with a sample-barcoded 5' primer and a J-beta primer mix that a second PCR of roughly 7 to 12 cycles was run. TCRdb redid the calling of the 5' RACE reads with MiXCR, one entry per CDR3 protein. The sample records about 760,000 distinct CDR3 sequences, 56% being singletons. The extraction recovered at least 5 micrograms of total RNA per sample. The sequenced material came from blood. This sequence was found in a man aged 40-50 years in good health.

The chain's CDR3 is CASSYRGLANYGYTF. The CDR3 coding sequence is TGTGCCAGCAGTTACAGGGGGCTGGCTAACTATGGCTACACCTTC. J is TRBJ1-2 and V is TRBV28; 9 positions match TRBD1. V lost 4 bases, J lost 0 bases, and 3 bases stayed unmatched. CDR1 and CDR2 from the germline V gene are MDHEN and SYDVKM. CDR3 size: 15 residues.